These 7 T cell receptor beta chains were sequenced from one sample in a study of blood T cell repertoires in COVID-19. TCRdb's copy holds only in-frame clones and misses some; the assay was immunoSEQ multiplex PCR. The sample records under 200,000 clones, around 82% being singletons. The sequenced sample was peripheral blood. All receptors come from a man in his 70s with active or convalescent COVID-19.

This clone was recorded once. This chain connects TRBV6-6 to TRBJ1-1; D not certain. Per germline, CDR1 MNHNY and CDR2 SVGAGI (reference sequence). The CDR3 runs 13 residues. The ends were cut back, 2 bases at V and 1 base at J, with 5 bases in the middle. The CDR3 sequence is CASSYTENTEAFF. DNA for the CDR3: TGTGCCAGCAGTTACACAGAGAACACTGAAGCTTTCTTT.

This chain joins TRBV9 and TRBJ1-2; possible D gene TRBD1, 5 bases. In germline, CDR1 is SGDLS, CDR2 YYNGEE. The CDR3 contains 12 residues. Trimming left V 4 bases short and J 6 bases short, with 10 bases between. DNA for the CDR3: TGTGCCAGCAGCCCTGGGGCCAATGGCTACACCTTC. This codes for CASSPGANGYTF.

The chain is built from TRBV7-8 and TRBJ2-7; possibly TRBD1 for D (6 bases). The CDR3 is made up of 15 amino acids. CDR1 is SGHVS and CDR2 is FQNEAQ in the germline V gene. Trimming removed 3 bases at V and 0 bases at J, with 12 bases between. The CDR3 region is CASSFTWDTSYEQYF. CDR3 DNA sequence: TGTGCCAGCAGCTTCACCTGGGACACCTCCTACGAGCAGTACTTC.

The chain carries TRBV19 and TRBJ1-6, with a possible D match to TRBD1 (6 bases). Looked up from germline, CDR1 is LNHDA and CDR2 is SQIVND (reference sequence). V dropped 6 bases and J dropped 7 bases, with 16 bases sitting between them. This CDR3 contains 15 residues. CDR3 protein: CASRDDRRTNSPLHF. CDR3 in DNA: TGTGCCAGTAGGGACGACAGGCGAACCAATTCACCCCTCCACTTT.

This clone was counted at least ten times. This chain joins TRBV7-7 and TRBJ2-7; no definite D call. V lost 5 bases and J lost 0, with 14 bases in between. Germline CDR1 is SSHAT and CDR2 is FNYEAQ (reference sequence). The CDR3 totals 15 residues. The CDR3 loop is CASSPTHRSSYEQYF. CDR3 DNA: TGTGCCAGCAGCCCTACGCACAGATCCTCCTACGAGCAGTACTTC.

This sequence joins TRBV5-1 and TRBJ1-4, with 12 bases lining up with TRBD1. Unmatched junction bases numbered 5, after V lost 4 bases and J lost 7 bases. CDR1 SGHRS and CDR2 YFSETQ come from the germline V gene. The CDR3 has 15 amino acids. The CDR3 sequence: CASSMGQGAGEKLFF. Here the CDR3 DNA reads TGCGCCAGCAGCATGGGACAGGGGGCGGGTGAAAAACTGTTTTTT.

This rearrangement joins TRBV5-4 to TRBJ2-5, with a tentative D call TRBD2 (6 bases). Deletions cut 5 bases from V and 1 base from J, with 12 bases between. Germline loops: CDR1 SGHNT, CDR2 YYREEE (reference sequence). The CDR3 sequence is 14 residues long. CDR3 loop: CASSIGGIQETQYF. DNA of the CDR3: TGTGCCAGCAGTATAGGCGGGATCCAAGAGACCCAGTACTTC.